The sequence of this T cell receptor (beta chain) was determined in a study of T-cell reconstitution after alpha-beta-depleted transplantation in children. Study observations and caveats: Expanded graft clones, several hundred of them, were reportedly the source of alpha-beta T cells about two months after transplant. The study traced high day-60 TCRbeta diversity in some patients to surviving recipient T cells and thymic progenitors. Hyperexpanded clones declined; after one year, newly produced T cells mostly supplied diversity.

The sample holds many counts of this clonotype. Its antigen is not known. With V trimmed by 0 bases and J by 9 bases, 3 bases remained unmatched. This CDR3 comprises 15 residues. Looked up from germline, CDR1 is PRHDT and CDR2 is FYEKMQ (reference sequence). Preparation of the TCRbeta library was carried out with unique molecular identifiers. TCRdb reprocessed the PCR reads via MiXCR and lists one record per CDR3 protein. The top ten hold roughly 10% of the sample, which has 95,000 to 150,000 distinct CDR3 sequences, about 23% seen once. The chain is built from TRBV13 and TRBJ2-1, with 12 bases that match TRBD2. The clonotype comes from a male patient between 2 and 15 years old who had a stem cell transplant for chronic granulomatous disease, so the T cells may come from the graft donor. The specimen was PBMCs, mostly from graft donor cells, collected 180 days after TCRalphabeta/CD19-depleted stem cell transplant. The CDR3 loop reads CASSLGLAGGGEQFF. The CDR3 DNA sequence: TGTGCCAGCAGCTTAGGACTAGCGGGAGGTGGTGAGCAGTTCTTC.